The sequence of this T cell receptor (beta chain) was determined in a study of blood T cell repertoires in COVID-19. Overall study: Donors in the United States, Italy and Spain gave samples during acute or convalescent COVID-19. Nucleic acid was either cDNA or gDNA, and it came from T cells, B-cell-depleted T cells, or PBMCs.

The germline gives CDR1 SGHRS, CDR2 YFSETQ. With 8 bases clipped from V and 2 bases from J, the junction kept 6 bases outside the gene matches. The CDR3 runs to 14 residues. Per the study methods: Estimates of nucleated cell counts were drawn from the amplification of reference gene primers. Sequencing was performed with immunoSEQ multiplex PCR; in TCRdb, only in-frame clones are kept and a portion is missing. Clone size and V and J calls were adopted from that table, with D and trimming inferred from the DNA. The table shows 200,000 or so clones, with roughly 84% occurring only once. The source of this sequence is a middle-aged man who had recovered from COVID-19. This chain uses TRBV5-1 with TRBJ2-5; 10 bases match TRBD1. The sequencing input was peripheral blood. The CDR3 is CASHRDRGQETQYF. CDR3 in DNA: TGCGCCAGTCACCGGGACAGGGGACAAGAGACCCAGTACTTC.